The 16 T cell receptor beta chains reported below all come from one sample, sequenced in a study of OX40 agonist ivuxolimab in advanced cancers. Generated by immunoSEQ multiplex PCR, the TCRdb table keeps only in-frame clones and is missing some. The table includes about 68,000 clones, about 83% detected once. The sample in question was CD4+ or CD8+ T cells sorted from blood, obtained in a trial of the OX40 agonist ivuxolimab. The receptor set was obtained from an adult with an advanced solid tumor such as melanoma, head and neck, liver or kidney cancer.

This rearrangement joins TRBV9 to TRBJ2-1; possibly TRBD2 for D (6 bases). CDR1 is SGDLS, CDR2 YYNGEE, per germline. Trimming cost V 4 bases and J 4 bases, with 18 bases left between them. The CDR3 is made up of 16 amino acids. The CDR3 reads CASSPLGRNSYNEQFF. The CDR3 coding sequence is TGTGCCAGCAGCCCCTTGGGGAGGAATTCATACAATGAGCAGTTCTTC.

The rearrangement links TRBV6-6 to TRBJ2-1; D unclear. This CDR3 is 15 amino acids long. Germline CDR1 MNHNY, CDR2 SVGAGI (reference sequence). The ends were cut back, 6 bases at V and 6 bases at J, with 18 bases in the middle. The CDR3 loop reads CASSRQSAVSNEQFF. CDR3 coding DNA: TGTGCCAGCAGCCGACAATCCGCTGTTTCCAATGAGCAGTTCTTC.

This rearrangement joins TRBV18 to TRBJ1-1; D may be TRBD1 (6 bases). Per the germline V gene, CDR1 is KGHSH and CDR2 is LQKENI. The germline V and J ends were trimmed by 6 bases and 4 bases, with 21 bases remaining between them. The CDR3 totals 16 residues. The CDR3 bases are TGTGCCAGCTCGCCGCGGGGGGGCGGGTTTGGCACTGAAGCTTTCTTT. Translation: CASSPRGGGFGTEAFF.

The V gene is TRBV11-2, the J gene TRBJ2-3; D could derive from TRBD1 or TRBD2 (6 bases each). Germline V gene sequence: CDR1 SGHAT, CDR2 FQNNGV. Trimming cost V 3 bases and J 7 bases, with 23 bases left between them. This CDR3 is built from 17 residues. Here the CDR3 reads CASSFGGKQGGGNTQYF. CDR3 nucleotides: TGTGCCAGCAGCTTTGGTGGTAAACAGGGTGGGGGGAATACGCAGTATTTT. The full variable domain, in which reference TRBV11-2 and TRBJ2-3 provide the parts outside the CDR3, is EAGVAQSPRYKIIEKRQSVAFWCNPISGHATLYWYQQILGQGPKLLIQFQNNGVVDDSQLPKDRFSAERLKGVDSTLKIQPAKLEDSAVYLCASSFGGKQGGGNTQYFGPGTRLTVL.

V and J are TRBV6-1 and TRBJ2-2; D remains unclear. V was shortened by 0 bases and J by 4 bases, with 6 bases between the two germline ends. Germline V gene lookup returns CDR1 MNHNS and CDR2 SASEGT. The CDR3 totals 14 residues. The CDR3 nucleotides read TGTGCCAGCAGTGAAGCTCTGTTCACCGGGGAGCTGTTTTTT. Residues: CASSEALFTGELFF.

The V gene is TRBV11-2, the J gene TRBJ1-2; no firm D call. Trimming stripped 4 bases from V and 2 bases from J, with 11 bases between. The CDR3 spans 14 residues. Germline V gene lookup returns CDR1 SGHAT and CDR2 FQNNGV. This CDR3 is CASSSSYSNYGYTF. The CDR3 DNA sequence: TGTGCCAGCAGCTCAAGCTACTCCAACTATGGCTACACCTTC.

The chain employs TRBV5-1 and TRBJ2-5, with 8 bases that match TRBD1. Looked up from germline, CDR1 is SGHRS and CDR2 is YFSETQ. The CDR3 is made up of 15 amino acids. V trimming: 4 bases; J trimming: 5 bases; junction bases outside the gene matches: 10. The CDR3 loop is CASSTDRARGETQYF. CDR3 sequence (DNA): TGCGCCAGCAGCACGGACAGGGCCCGGGGGGAGACCCAGTACTTC.

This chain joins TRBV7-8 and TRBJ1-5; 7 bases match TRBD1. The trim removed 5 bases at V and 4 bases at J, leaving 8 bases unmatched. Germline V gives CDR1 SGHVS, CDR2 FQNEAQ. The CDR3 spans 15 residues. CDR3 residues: CASSLQGGANQPQHF. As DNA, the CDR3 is TGTGCCAGCAGCCTCCAGGGGGGCGCGAATCAGCCCCAGCATTTT.

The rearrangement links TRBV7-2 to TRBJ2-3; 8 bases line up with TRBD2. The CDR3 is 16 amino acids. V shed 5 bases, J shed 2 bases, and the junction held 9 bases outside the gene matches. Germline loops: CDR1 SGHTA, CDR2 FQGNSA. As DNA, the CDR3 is TGTGCCAGCAGCCCGGGGGGGTTGTGGGACACAGATACGCAGTATTTT. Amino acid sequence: CASSPGGLWDTDTQYF. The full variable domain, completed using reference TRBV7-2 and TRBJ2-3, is GAGVSQSPSNKVTEKGKDVELRCDPISGHTALYWYRQSLGQGLEFLIYFQGNSAPDKSGLPSDRFSAERTGGSVSTLTIQRTQQEDSAVYLCASSPGGLWDTDTQYFGPGTRLTVL.

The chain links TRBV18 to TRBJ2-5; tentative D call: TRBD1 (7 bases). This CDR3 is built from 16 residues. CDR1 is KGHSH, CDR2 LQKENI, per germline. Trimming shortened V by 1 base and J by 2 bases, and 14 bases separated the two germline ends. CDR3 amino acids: CASSPRRAGGQETQYF. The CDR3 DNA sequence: TGTGCCAGCTCACCACGGCGCGCAGGGGGGCAAGAGACCCAGTACTTC.

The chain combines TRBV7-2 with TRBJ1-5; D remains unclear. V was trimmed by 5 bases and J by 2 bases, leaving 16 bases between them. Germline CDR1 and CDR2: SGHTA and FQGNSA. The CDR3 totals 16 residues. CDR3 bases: TGTGCCAGCAGCCCGTCTTTGTGGGGAGGCAATCAGCCCCAGCATTTT. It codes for CASSPSLWGGNQPQHF.

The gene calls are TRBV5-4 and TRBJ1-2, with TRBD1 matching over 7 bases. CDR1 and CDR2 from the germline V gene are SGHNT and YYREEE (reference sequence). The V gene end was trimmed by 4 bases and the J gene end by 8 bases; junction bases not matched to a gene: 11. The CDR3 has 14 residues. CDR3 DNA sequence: TGTGCCAGCAGCCTGATCGGGACAGCAGGCGGCTACACCTTC. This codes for CASSLIGTAGGYTF.

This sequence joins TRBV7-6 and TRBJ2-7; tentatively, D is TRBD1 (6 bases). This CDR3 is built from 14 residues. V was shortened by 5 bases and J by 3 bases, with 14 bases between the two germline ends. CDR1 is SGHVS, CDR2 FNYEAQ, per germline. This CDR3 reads CASSRQQGNYEQYF. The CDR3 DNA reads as TGTGCCAGCAGCCGACAACAGGGAAACTACGAGCAGTACTTC. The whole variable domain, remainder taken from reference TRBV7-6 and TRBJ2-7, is GAGVSQSPRYKVTKRGQDVALRCDPISGHVSLYWYRQALGQGPEFLTYFNYEAQQDKSGLPNDRFSAERPEGSISTLTIQRTEQRDSAMYRCASSRQQGNYEQYFGPGTRLTVT.

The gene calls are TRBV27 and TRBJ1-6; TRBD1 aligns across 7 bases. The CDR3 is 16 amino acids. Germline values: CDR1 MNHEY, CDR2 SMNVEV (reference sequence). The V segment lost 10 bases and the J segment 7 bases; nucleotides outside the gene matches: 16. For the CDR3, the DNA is TGTGCCACCAGCAACCACAGGGGTGGGCTAAATTCACCCCTCCACTTT. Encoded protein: CATSNHRGGLNSPLHF.

In DNA form, the CDR3 reads TGTGCCAGCAGCTGGTTTCCGGGGGTGGGAGCTTTCTTT. Protein product: CASSWFPGVGAFF. V gene TRBV7-2 combines with J gene TRBJ1-1, with D perhaps TRBD1 (5 bases). The germline V and J ends were trimmed by 4 bases and 10 bases, with 16 bases remaining between them. CDR1 SGHTA and CDR2 FQGNSA come from the germline V gene. The CDR3 is made up of 13 amino acids.

The CDR3 here is CASGRGGIPNEQFF. CDR3 nucleotide sequence: TGTGCCAGCGGGAGGGGGGGGATCCCAAATGAGCAGTTCTTC. The chain uses TRBV7-8 and TRBJ2-1; possible D gene TRBD2, 7 bases. CDR3 length: 14 residues. V was pared by 8 bases and J by 7 bases, with 18 bases between. CDR1 is SGHVS and CDR2 is FQNEAQ in the germline V gene. The whole variable domain, filled in from reference TRBV7-8 and TRBJ2-1, reads GAGVSQSPRYKVAKRGQDVALRCDPISGHVSLFWYQQALGQGPEFLTYFQNEAQLDKSGLPSDRFFAERPEGSVSTLKIQRTQQEDSAVYLCASGRGGIPNEQFFGPGTRLTVL.